These 8 T cell receptor beta chains were all obtained from the same sample, sequenced in a study of blood T cell repertoires in COVID-19. The assay was immunoSEQ multiplex PCR, and TCRdb's table has in-frame clones only and misses some. The repertoire consists of about 170,000 clones, with more than 70% occurring once and the leading ten covering roughly a fifth. Material for sequencing was peripheral blood. The receptors come from a woman between 70 and 85 years old who had recovered from COVID-19.

This chain connects TRBV28 to TRBJ2-7; perhaps TRBD1 as D (7 bases). V lost 6 bases and J 9 bases, leaving 27 bases between the germline ends. CDR3 length: 16 residues. CDR1 is MDHEN and CDR2 is SYDVKM in the germline V gene. The CDR3 protein is CASSPAGTVLSGGQYF. The CDR3, as DNA: TGTGCCAGCAGCCCCGCCGGGACAGTCCTATCCGGGGGGCAGTACTTC.

The chain combines TRBV9 with TRBJ1-2; 8 positions agree with TRBD1. The germline CDR1 and CDR2 sequences are SGDLS and YYNGEE. Trimming cost V 2 bases and J 7 bases; bases outside gene matches: 10. The CDR3 totals 15 residues. The CDR3 reads CASSVEPRGLVGYTF. For the CDR3, the DNA is TGTGCCAGCAGCGTGGAGCCCAGGGGGCTGGTTGGCTACACCTTC.

This chain links TRBV4-2 with TRBJ2-3, with 12 bases aligning to TRBD2. The CDR3 has 17 residues. The ends lost 0 bases at V and 6 bases at J; junction bases unmatched: 7. Germline loops: CDR1 LGHNA, CDR2 YNFKEQ. CDR3 sequence (DNA): TGTGCCAGCAGCCAAGATTGGGCTAGCGGGAGGGAGGATACGCAGTATTTT. Protein: CASSQDWASGREDTQYF.

This sequence joins TRBV6-1 and TRBJ2-5; D is undetermined. Trimming removed 2 bases from V and 5 bases from J, with 12 bases in between. CDR3 length: 14 amino acids. The germline V gene encodes CDR1 MNHNS and CDR2 SASEGT. The CDR3 DNA sequence: TGTGCCAGCAGTGAACTCGGGTTTGAGGAGACCCAGTACTTC. It yields the protein CASSELGFEETQYF.

Remarks on this clone: A much larger clone is a single base away; this may be a read error. This chain connects TRBV6-5 to TRBJ2-1; D might be TRBD2 (7 bases). This CDR3 region has 15 residues. V shed 7 bases and J shed 2 bases, with 15 bases lying between them. The germline V gene encodes CDR1 MNHEY and CDR2 SVGAGI. The CDR3 sequence: CASMRGGSPYNEQFF. CDR3 nucleotides: TGTGCCAGCATGAGGGGGGGGAGCCCCTACAATGAGCAGTTCTTC.

In this sample, this clone turned up a few times. J is TRBJ1-4 and V is TRBV5-1; a weak D match, TRBD1 (6 bases). Trimming removed 4 bases from V and 7 bases from J, with 17 bases in between. There are 15 residues in the CDR3. Germline V gene sequence: CDR1 SGHRS, CDR2 YFSETQ. CDR3 amino acids: CASSKGGKEVEKLFF. The CDR3 DNA reads as TGCGCCAGCAGCAAAGGGGGAAAGGAGGTTGAAAAACTGTTTTTT. The variable domain in full, with the rest retrieved from reference TRBV5-1 and TRBJ1-4, is KAGVTQTPRYLIKTRGQQVTLSCSPISGHRSVSWYQQTPGQGLQFLFEYFSETQRNKGNFPGRFSGRQFSNSRSEMNVSTLELGDSALYLCASSKGGKEVEKLFFGSGTQLSVL.

This clone was detected only once. This chain links TRBV11-2 with TRBJ2-7; TRBD1 aligns across 7 bases. CDR3 length: 16 residues. J was trimmed by 0 bases and V by 3 bases; bases with no gene match: 8. Germline CDR1 is SGHAT and CDR2 is FQNNGV. The CDR3 reads CASSLGTGTVSYEQYF. CDR3 DNA sequence: TGTGCCAGCAGCTTGGGGACCGGGACAGTCTCCTACGAGCAGTACTTC.

The rearrangement uses TRBV11-2 and TRBJ1-1; tentatively, D is TRBD1 (6 bases). This CDR3 spans 19 amino acids. The germline V and J ends were trimmed by 1 base and 7 bases, with 28 bases remaining between them. Per germline, CDR1 SGHAT and CDR2 FQNNGV. DNA of the CDR3: TGTGCCAGCAGCTTAGTCGGGGGGGCTGGGCAGCAGGGTATCGGTGAAGCTTTCTTT. Protein sequence: CASSLVGGAGQQGIGEAFF.